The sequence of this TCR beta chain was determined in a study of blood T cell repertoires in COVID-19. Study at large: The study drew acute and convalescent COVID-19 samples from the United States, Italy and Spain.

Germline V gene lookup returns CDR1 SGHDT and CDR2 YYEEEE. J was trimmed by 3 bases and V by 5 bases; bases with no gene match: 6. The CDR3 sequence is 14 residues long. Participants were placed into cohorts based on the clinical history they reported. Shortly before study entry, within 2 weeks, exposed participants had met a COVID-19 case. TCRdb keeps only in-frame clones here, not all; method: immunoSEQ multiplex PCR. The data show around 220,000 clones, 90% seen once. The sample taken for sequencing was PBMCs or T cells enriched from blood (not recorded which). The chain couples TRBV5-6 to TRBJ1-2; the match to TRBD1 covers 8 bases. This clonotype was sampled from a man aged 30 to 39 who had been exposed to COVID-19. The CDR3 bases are TGTGCCAGCAGGCGGACAGGGTGGGACTATGGCTACACCTTC. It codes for CASRRTGWDYGYTF.